The entry below gives a single TCR beta chain sequence along with its context. Antigen specificity is unknown. The sample is drawn from a study of blood T cells in healthy people across ages. Study-wide findings and caveats: Diversity was higher, and naive CD4+ cells more numerous, in long-lived donors than in aged donors. Investigators viewed diversity estimates from one million T cells as underestimates, the study reported.

Germline values: CDR1 DFQATT, CDR2 SNEGSKA (reference sequence). This CDR3 is built from 15 residues. Trimming cost V 0 bases and J 4 bases; bases outside gene matches: 6. The people who gave samples were healthy Caucasians from Russia, aged roughly 6 to 90. Every sample gave at least 5 micrograms of total RNA when it was extracted. Then a second PCR, running about 6 to 11 cycles, was carried out with a sample-barcoded 5' primer and a J-beta primer mix. MiXCR, run by TCRdb on the 5' RACE reads, gives a single entry per CDR3 protein. Seen here are 600,000 to 1,000,000 distinct CDR3 sequences, roughly 60% observed once, and the top ten hold 20% to 25%.

What was sequenced was blood. V gene TRBV20-1 combines with J gene TRBJ1-2, with 9 positions matching TRBD1. This TCR came from a man younger than 45 in good health. The CDR3 sequence: CSAREGTGSSYGYTF. The CDR3 coding sequence is TGCAGTGCTAGAGAGGGGACAGGGAGTTCCTATGGCTACACCTTC.